This is a list of T cell receptor beta chains from one sample in a study of blood T cell repertoires in COVID-19. The data were produced by immunoSEQ multiplex PCR, yet TCRdb's version contains in-frame clones alone and is incomplete. The sample contains some 90,000 clones, 80% to 90% of which appear only once. Material: peripheral blood. These receptors originate from a man between 50 and 59 years old with acute or convalescent COVID-19. The CDR3 runs from the conserved cysteine through the conserved F or W. The D gene is left open where the match is weak. Clone sizes are given selectively: once, few, many, or a class where the clone is expanded.

D	size	J	V	CDR3	DNA
TRBD1	NA	TRBJ1-6	TRBV24-1	CATSRDRVYGSPLHF	TGTGCCACCAGTAGAGACAGGGTTTACGGGTCACCCCTCCACTTT
TRBD2	NA	TRBJ2-3	TRBV5-1	CASSFDGGATDTQYF	TGCGCCAGCAGCTTCGACGGGGGGGCTACAGATACGCAGTATTTT
NA	NA	TRBJ1-2	TRBV9	CASSVARTDYGYTF	TGTGCCAGCAGCGTAGCCCGGACAGATTATGGCTACACCTTC
TRBD1	NA	TRBJ2-3	TRBV29-1	CSVERGRGDTQYF	TGCAGCGTTGAGAGGGGGCGAGGCGATACGCAGTATTTT
NA	NA	TRBJ2-7	TRBV4-1	CASSQNTGSGQYF	TGCGCCAGCAGCCAGAACACAGGGTCGGGGCAGTACTTC
TRBD1	NA	TRBJ1-1	TRBV9	CASSVRRTGEAFF	TGTGCCAGCAGCGTACGTCGGACAGGTGAAGCTTTCTTT
NA	NA	TRBJ1-4	TRBV1	CTSSQGRDRAELCHEKLFF	TGCACCAGCAGCCAAGGCCGGGACAGGGCAGAATTATGCCATGAAAAACTGTTTTTT
NA	NA	TRBJ1-2	TRBV29-1	CSVEGKGGSYGYTF	TGCAGCGTTGAGGGAAAAGGGGGTTCCTATGGCTACACCTTC
TRBD2	NA	TRBJ2-1	TRBV5-5	CASSSYLGTSFYNEQFF	TGTGCCAGCAGCTCCTATCTCGGGACTAGCTTCTACAATGAGCAGTTCTTC
TRBD2	NA	TRBJ2-3	TRBV9	CASSVGGGASTDTQYF	TGTGCCAGCAGCGTAGGCGGGGGGGCCTCGACAGATACGCAGTATTTT
NA	NA	TRBJ1-5	TRBV4-1	CASSSSTGGNQPQHF	TGCGCCAGCAGCAGTTCGACAGGAGGCAATCAGCCCCAGCATTTT
TRBD1	NA	TRBJ1-3	TRBV6-5	CASITGVGNTIYF	TGTGCCAGCATTACAGGGGTAGGAAACACCATATATTTT
TRBD1	NA	TRBJ2-3	TRBV3-1/TRBV3-2	CASSRDRGAISATQYF	TGTGCCAGCAGCCGGGACAGGGGGGCGATTTCTGCTACGCAGTATTTT
TRBD1	NA	TRBJ2-5	TRBV29-1	CSVERTGSYGETQYF	TGCAGCGTTGAGCGGACAGGGTCGTATGGGGAGACCCAGTACTTC
NA	NA	TRBJ2-2	TRBV6-4	CASSDSLEAGELFF	TGTGCCAGCAGTGACTCTCTGGAGGCCGGGGAGCTGTTTTTT
NA	few	TRBJ1-1	TRBV30	CAWSPLPGMNTEAFF	TGTGCCTGGAGCCCACTTCCGGGGATGAACACTGAAGCTTTCTTT
NA	NA	TRBJ1-2	TRBV30	CAWSVRGGPGGYTF	TGTGCCTGGAGTGTACGAGGAGGTCCCGGGGGCTACACCTTC
TRBD2	NA	TRBJ2-3	TRBV30	CAWTPKTSEVSDTQYF	TGTGCCTGGACCCCCAAGACTAGCGAAGTTTCGGATACGCAGTATTTT
TRBD2	NA	TRBJ2-1	TRBV19	CASRDRGLALNEQFF	TGTGCCAGTCGCGATCGGGGACTAGCTCTTAATGAGCAGTTCTTC
NA	NA	TRBJ1-4	TRBV30	CAWERDSSKLFF	TGTGCCTGGGAGCGTGACAGTTCAAAACTGTTTTTT
NA	NA	TRBJ1-5	TRBV28	CASSQGHQPQHF	TGTGCCAGCAGTCAGGGACACCAGCCCCAGCATTTT
NA	NA	TRBJ1-6	TRBV4-1	CASSQDTGNSSPLHF	TGCGCCAGCAGCCAGGACACAGGGAACAGTTCACCCCTCCACTTT
NA	NA	TRBJ1-3	TRBV5-6	CASSLVEEGNTIYF	TGTGCCAGCAGCTTGGTGGAGGAAGGAAACACCATATATTTT
NA	NA	TRBJ2-2	TRBV5-4	CASSLVAGPTGELFF	TGTGCCAGCAGCTTGGTGGCGGGGCCAACCGGGGAGCTGTTTTTT
NA	NA	TRBJ2-2	TRBV5-1	CASSSQGGGELFF	TGCGCCAGCAGCTCACAAGGGGGCGGGGAGCTGTTTTTT
TRBD1	NA	TRBJ1-6	TRBV12-3/TRBV12-4	CASSVGQGPPLHF	TGTGCCAGCAGTGTGGGACAGGGGCCACCCCTCCACTTT
NA	NA	TRBJ1-1	TRBV21-1	CAQTRELRTEAFF	TGTGCCCAAACTAGGGAGTTGAGGACTGAAGCTTTCTTT
TRBD2	NA	TRBJ2-3	TRBV28	CASRSSGGTDTQYF	TGTGCCAGCAGGTCTAGCGGGGGGACAGATACGCAGTATTTT
TRBD1	once	TRBJ1-6	TRBV7-6	CASSLGTADTNSPLHF	TGTGCCAGCTCCTTAGGGACAGCAGATACCAATTCACCCCTCCACTTT
TRBD1	NA	TRBJ2-1	TRBV19	CASSIGSGGKYNEQFF	TGTGCCAGTAGTATTGGTTCAGGGGGAAAATACAATGAGCAGTTCTTC
TRBD1	NA	TRBJ2-1	TRBV11-2	CASSPGQGDYNEQFF	TGTGCCAGCAGCCCCGGACAGGGAGACTACAATGAGCAGTTCTTC
NA	NA	TRBJ1-1	TRBV7-3	CASSLTPNTEAFF	TGTGCCAGCAGCTTGACACCTAACACTGAAGCTTTCTTT
NA	NA	TRBJ2-5	TRBV5-4	CASSTSNSGQETQYF	TGTGCCAGCAGCACATCTAATTCCGGGCAAGAGACCCAGTACTTC
NA	NA	TRBJ2-7	TRBV27	CASSPHSYEQYF	TGTGCCAGCAGTCCCCATTCCTACGAGCAGTACTTC
NA	NA	TRBJ1-1	TRBV3-1/TRBV3-2	CASSPIVNTEAFF	TGTGCCAGCAGCCCTATCGTGAACACTGAAGCTTTCTTT
TRBD1	NA	TRBJ1-2	TRBV6-1	CASSGRDRVENYGYTF	TGTGCCAGCAGTGGGCGAGACAGGGTAGAGAACTATGGCTACACCTTC
NA	NA	TRBJ1-5	TRBV7-2	CASSLVGGSQPQHF	TGTGCCAGCAGCTTAGTAGGAGGCTCGCAGCCCCAGCATTTT
NA	NA	TRBJ1-5	TRBV3-1/TRBV3-2	CASSQDAGVFQPQHF	TGTGCCAGCAGCCAAGACGCAGGGGTGTTTCAGCCCCAGCATTTT
TRBD1	NA	TRBJ1-2	TRBV6-5	CASSYSGGGTNGYTF	TGTGCCAGCAGTTACTCCGGAGGGGGCACGAATGGCTACACCTTC
NA	NA	TRBJ1-5	TRBV10-3	CAISELGGLSQPQHF	TGTGCCATCAGTGAATTGGGGGGTCTCAGTCAGCCCCAGCATTTT
NA	NA	TRBJ1-5	TRBV28	CASSLNTLNQPQHF	TGTGCCAGCAGTTTGAACACCCTCAATCAGCCCCAGCATTTT
NA	once	TRBJ1-3	TRBV5-6	CASSSPRQSSGNTIYF	TGTGCCAGCAGCTCTCCAAGACAAAGCTCTGGAAACACCATATATTTT
NA	NA	TRBJ2-3	TRBV7-3	CASSPAGGGTQYF	TGTGCCAGCAGCCCGGCCGGGGGTGGTACGCAGTATTTT
TRBD1	once	TRBJ1-2	TRBV5-1	CASSQRQGSYGYTF	TGCGCCAGCAGCCAACGACAGGGCTCCTATGGCTACACCTTC
NA	NA	TRBJ1-2	TRBV5-1	CASSSGQLGGYTF	TGCGCCAGCAGCTCCGGACAGTTGGGTGGCTACACCTTC